Listed below are T cell receptor beta chains from one sample, sequenced in a study of identical twins. TCRdb re-called the 5' RACE reads through MiXCR, storing one row per CDR3 protein. Of more than 1.5 million distinct CDR3 sequences listed, more than 30% were seen once; the top ten hold about 0.27%. The sequenced material came from cord blood. Receptors were obtained from a newborn girl in good health. Each CDR3 is given with its conserved first and last residue. The D gene is left open where the match is weak. Not every row has a clone size; where given, it reads once, few, many or a size class.

cdr3_nt cdr3_aa d_call j_call v_call clone_size
TGTGCCAGCAGTGAAGCGAGGCGAGGGGCAGCGGCAGATACGCAGTATTTT CASSEARRGAAADTQYF NA TRBJ2-3 TRBV6-1 NA
TGCGCCAGCAGCTTGGGCGCGTCGTCTAGCGGGAGGTATGAGCAGTTCTTC CASSLGASSSGRYEQFF TRBD2 TRBJ2-1 TRBV5-1 few
TGCAGTGCTAGGACTAGCTTTAGGGTATACAATGAGCAGTTCTTC CSARTSFRVYNEQFF TRBD2 TRBJ2-1 TRBV20-1 few
TGCAGTGCCACTCGGACAGGGGAGGAATTCTTCTATGGCTACACCTTC CSATRTGEEFFYGYTF TRBD1 TRBJ1-2 TRBV20-1 many
TGCGCCAGCAGCTTCCTACAGGGCCCTACTGAAGCTTTCTTT CASSFLQGPTEAFF NA TRBJ1-1 TRBV5-1 NA
TGCAGTGCTAGGTTCCCAGGGGGCTATGGTGAGCAGTACTTC CSARFPGGYGEQYF TRBD1 TRBJ2-7 TRBV20-1 few
TGTGCCAGCAGCTTGGGCCCGGGATATAATTCACCCCCCCACTTT CASSLGPGYNSPPHF NA TRBJ1-6 TRBV5-5 NA
TGCGCCAGCAGCTTTGCCTCTAGCGGGGGCGATACGCAGTATTTT CASSFASSGGDTQYF TRBD2 TRBJ2-3 TRBV5-1 NA
TGCGCCAGCAGCTCCTGGGTGCGCACTGAAGCTTTCTTT CASSSWVRTEAFF NA TRBJ1-1 TRBV5-1 NA
TGCGCCAGCAGCTTGGACGCGGTCTACACAGATACGCAGTATTTT CASSLDAVYTDTQYF NA TRBJ2-3 TRBV5-1 NA
TGCGCCAGCAGCTTGGGAGTGTGGACTAGCGGGAGGATTCGTGAGCAGTACTTC CASSLGVWTSGRIREQYF TRBD2 TRBJ2-5 TRBV5-1 NA
TGCAGTGCACCGCGCGACAGGGCCACTGAAGCTTTCTTT CSAPRDRATEAFF TRBD1 TRBJ1-1 TRBV20-1 NA
TGTGCCAGCAGCCCCTGGGTAGCGGGGGGAGAAGAGACCCAGTACTTC CASSPWVAGGEETQYF TRBD2 TRBJ2-5 TRBV7-9 NA
TGTGCCAGCAGTTTGCCGGGGGAGAATGAGCAGTTCTTC CASSLPGENEQFF NA TRBJ2-1 TRBV28 NA
TGTGCCAGCAGCCAATCAGCCGCAGGGGGGGCTTTCTTT CASSQSAAGGAFF TRBD1 TRBJ1-1 TRBV16 few
TGTGCCATCAGTCATGACAAAGCCAAAAACATTCAGTACTTC CAISHDKAKNIQYF NA TRBJ2-4 TRBV10-3 NA
TGTGCCAGCAGAGACCCGGGACATTCCTATGGCTACACCTTC CASRDPGHSYGYTF NA TRBJ1-2 TRBV21-1 NA
TGTGCCAGCAGTTTATCAGCCCCGCCCTACAATGAGCAGTTCTTC CASSLSAPPYNEQFF NA TRBJ2-1 TRBV27 NA
TGTGCCAGCAGTGAAGCGCCACGGGAAGAGCAGTACTTC CASSEAPREEQYF NA TRBJ2-5 TRBV6-1 NA
TGCGCCAGCAGCCCGACAGGGCACTACGAGCAGTACTTC CASSPTGHYEQYF TRBD1 TRBJ2-7 TRBV5-1 few
TGTGCCAGCAGTGAACGTCTCGAGACAGATTATGGCTACACCTTC CASSERLETDYGYTF NA TRBJ1-2 TRBV25-1 few
TGCAGTGCCCGGGACAGGGGGAGGAGGTCACCCCTCCACTTT CSARDRGRRSPLHF TRBD1 TRBJ1-6 TRBV20-1 few
TGTGCCAGCAGTGAAAGGGCTAGCGGGAGGGGGAGCTCCTACAATGAGCAGTTCTTC CASSERASGRGSSYNEQFF TRBD2 TRBJ2-1 TRBV2 NA
TGCAGTGCTGAGGGACCGACGGCCTACAATGAGCAGTTCTTC CSAEGPTAYNEQFF NA TRBJ2-1 TRBV20-1 few
TGCAGTGCTAGAGGACGGGGGCCAGATACGCAGTATTTT CSARGRGPDTQYF NA TRBJ2-3 TRBV20-1 NA
TGTGCCAGCAGCTCCGTCGCGATAGGCCAGTTCTTC CASSSVAIGQFF NA TRBJ2-1 TRBV2 few
TGTGCCAGCAGCGTAGGTGGCGGGAGAAGAACAGATACGCAGTATTTT CASSVGGGRRTDTQYF TRBD2 TRBJ2-3 TRBV9 NA
TGTGCCAGCAGGGATAGGCTCCGACCCTCTTCCTACGAGCAGTTCTTC CASRDRLRPSSYEQFF NA TRBJ2-1 TRBV6-2/TRBV6-3 NA
TGCAGCGTCGCCGGGACAGGCTACGAGCAGTACTTC CSVAGTGYEQYF TRBD1 TRBJ2-7 TRBV29-1 few
TGCAGTGCACACAGGGGGAGGGAGCAGTACTTC CSAHRGREQYF NA TRBJ2-5 TRBV20-1 NA
TGTGCCAGCAGCTTAGGGGGACAGGGAATTGAAAAACTGTTTTTT CASSLGGQGIEKLFF TRBD1 TRBJ1-4 TRBV7-6 NA
TGTGCCACCTCAGTGTGGGACAGGGGAATACGCAATGGGCAGTTCTTC CATSVWDRGIRNGQFF TRBD1 TRBJ2-1 TRBV10-3 NA
TGTGCCAGCAGGAGAAGCGAGCAGTACTTC CASRRSEQYF NA TRBJ2-7 TRBV2 NA
TGTGCCAGCCGGGCTAGCGCCACAGATACGCAGTATTTT CASRASATDTQYF NA TRBJ2-3 TRBV7-2 NA
TGTGCCACCAGCAGAGGAACTATCCTAACTAATGAAAAACTGTTTTTT CATSRGTILTNEKLFF NA TRBJ1-4 TRBV15 few
TGCGCCAGCAGCTGGGGACAGGGTACTCAGCTCCAGCATTTT CASSWGQGTQLQHF TRBD1 TRBJ1-5 TRBV5-1 NA
TGTGCCAGCAGTTACATATCAGGGGGCTACGAGCAGTACTTC CASSYISGGYEQYF TRBD1 TRBJ2-7 TRBV6-5 NA
TGCAGTGCCCCCCTCCGGTCGAATCAGCCCCAGCATTTT CSAPLRSNQPQHF NA TRBJ1-5 TRBV20-1 few
TGCGCCAGCAGCTTGAGCGCTAGCGGGAGGTCCTACAATGAGCAGTACTTC CASSLSASGRSYNEQYF TRBD2 TRBJ2-7 TRBV5-1 NA